A selection of T cell receptor beta chains follows, all from one sample in a study of blood T cell repertoires in COVID-19. Libraries were prepared by immunoSEQ multiplex PCR; TCRdb keeps only in-frame clonotypes and omits some of them. The table has about 83,000 clones, 70% to 90% seen once. The sequenced sample consisted of peripheral blood. The receptors come from a man older than 75 with active or convalescent COVID-19. Each CDR3 is given with its conserved first and last residue.

TRBV19 | CASSIQGALYNQPQHF
TRBV6-5 | CAIQGSTDTQYF
TRBV12-3/TRBV12-4 | CASSLDRGTEAFF
TRBV6-5 | CASSDPGQYNEKLFF
TRBV2 | CASRGEQIGELFF
TRBV19 | CASSTSPAGQAEAFF
TRBV12-3/TRBV12-4 | CASRTGGGNTIYF
TRBV10-1 | CASSESTVSPYNSPLHF
TRBV4-1 | CASSQQPGQGNSPLHF
TRBV28 | CASSRRTGVSKNIQYF
TRBV28 | CASSKQGLAEKLFF
TRBV29-1 | CSARVGQMNTEAFF
TRBV2 | CASGGQTNTEAFF
TRBV19 | CASTPGGWEGYNEQFF
TRBV19 | CASSIGGGGNQPQHF
TRBV3-1/TRBV3-2 | CASSRSEAGPGGEQFF
TRBV28 | CASSLGMNTEAFF
TRBV18 | CASSPSRVDEQFF
TRBV19 | CASSIPGTGFYGYTF
TRBV19 | CATIDRGLTDGYTF
TRBV11-3 | CASSRERLNTEAFF
TRBV7-3 | CASSLPGLAVGGTQYF
TRBV2 | CASRARQAEGYTF
TRBV6-5 | CASRKTGVAEAFF
TRBV27 | CASSLIADRVRQFF
TRBV2 | CASHVQGEETQYF
TRBV30 | CAWSNSRGGTEAFF
TRBV11-2 | CASSLEQGGSGYTF
TRBV5-1 | CASSLAGAREEKLFF
TRBV5-1 | CASSGTAGTDTQYF
TRBV19 | CASSPGLRNYGYTF
TRBV9 | CASSVRQYSGANVLTF
TRBV4-1 | CASSQGASIDEQFF
TRBV3-1/TRBV3-2 | CASSQDGAEAFF
TRBV7-2 | CASSKGPSGRGEQFF
TRBV28 | CASSFSGSHEKLFF